These 15 T cell receptor beta chains were all obtained from the same sample, sequenced in a study of tumor-infiltrating lymphocytes in oesophageal squamous cell carcinoma. TCRdb re-called the PCR reads through MiXCR, storing one row per CDR3 protein. The repertoire includes approximately 15,000 distinct CDR3 sequences, around half of them detected once, and roughly 37% sits in the top ten. The sequenced material came from esophageal tumor tissue. The receptors here all came from a female donor with esophageal squamous cell carcinoma.

The V call is TRBV11-3, the J call TRBJ2-7, with D unresolved. The CDR3 extends over 16 amino acids. Trimming left V 0 bases short and J 5 bases short, with 17 bases between. In germline, CDR1 is SGHNT, CDR2 YENEEA. CDR3 protein: CASSLDSGRTLDEQYF. DNA of the CDR3: TGTGCCAGCAGCTTAGATTCTGGGCGAACCTTGGACGAGCAGTACTTC.

This clonotype was observed a handful of times. The V and J genes are TRBV6-1 and TRBJ2-3, with TRBD1 matching 8 bases. The J segment lost 2 bases and the V segment lost 5 bases, leaving 9 bases of the junction unmatched. In germline, CDR1 is MNHNS, CDR2 SASEGT. The CDR3 is 16 residues long. The CDR3 loop reads CASSPRDRIVTDTQYF. CDR3 DNA sequence: TGTGCCAGCAGTCCCAGGGACAGGATAGTCACAGATACGCAGTATTTT.

This rearrangement joins TRBV20-1 to TRBJ2-6, with TRBD1 matching over 9 bases. The DNA end lines up better with TRBJ2-7; the J call may be wrong. Germline CDR1 reads DFQATT; CDR2 reads SNEGSKA (reference sequence). The CDR3 covers 15 residues. Here the CDR3 DNA reads TGCAGTGCTAGAGATAGAACAGGGGGCATTTACGAGCAGTACTTC. Encoded protein: CSARDRTGGIYEQYF.

By share, this clonotype ranks as large. This sequence joins TRBV28 and TRBJ2-7; TRBD2 agrees at 9 bases. J gave up 0 bases and V 7 bases, and 7 bases lay outside the gene matches. Germline V gene sequence: CDR1 MDHEN, CDR2 SYDVKM. This CDR3 is built from 15 residues. The chain's CDR3 is CASMLGLAPSYEQYF. The CDR3 DNA sequence: TGTGCCAGCATGCTCGGACTAGCGCCCTCCTACGAGCAGTACTTC.

V gene TRBV7-3 combines with J gene TRBJ2-1; D gene unclear. There are 15 residues in the CDR3. The germline gives CDR1 SGHTA, CDR2 FQGTGA. V was clipped by 0 bases and J by 0 bases, with 6 bases between them. The CDR3 loop is CASSLTGDSYNEQFF. The CDR3 nucleotides are TGTGCCAGCAGCTTAACAGGAGACTCCTACAATGAGCAGTTCTTC.

The genes are TRBV6-5 and TRBJ2-5; 10 bases match TRBD2. The ends lost 5 bases at V and 0 bases at J; junction bases unmatched: 9. The CDR3 is 17 amino acids. The germline V gene encodes CDR1 MNHEY and CDR2 SVGAGI. The CDR3 here is CASSEVLAGSYQETQYF. DNA of the CDR3: TGTGCCAGCAGTGAAGTACTAGCGGGAAGCTACCAAGAGACCCAGTACTTC.

This clonotype was observed a few times. The chain recombines TRBV7-3 with TRBJ2-1, with TRBD1 as a possible D gene (6 bases). V was pared by 5 bases and J by 9 bases, with 14 bases between. The CDR3 runs 13 residues. Per the germline V gene, CDR1 is SGHTA and CDR2 is FQGTGA. The CDR3 here is CASSIRATGEQFF. CDR3 coding DNA: TGTGCCAGCAGCATTAGGGCGACAGGTGAGCAGTTCTTC.

This clonotype has a count of ten or more. The genes are TRBV24-1 and TRBJ1-2; TRBD1 aligns across 8 bases. Per the germline V gene, CDR1 is KGHDR and CDR2 is SFDVKD. The CDR3 contains 15 residues. With V trimmed by 3 bases and J by 3 bases, 5 bases remained unmatched. The chain's CDR3 is CATSDPSTGDYGYTF. The CDR3 bases are TGTGCCACCAGTGATCCCTCGACAGGGGACTATGGCTACACCTTC.

The chain is built from TRBV10-3 and TRBJ2-3; D is possibly TRBD1 (5 bases). The CDR3 length is 14 residues. V was trimmed by 2 bases and J by 3 bases, leaving 9 bases between them. Germline CDR1 is ENHRY and CDR2 is SYGVKD. In DNA, the CDR3 is TGTGCCATCAGTGAGGCCCAGGGTACAGATACGCAGTATTTT. Protein: CAISEAQGTDTQYF.

This clonotype was counted many times. V is TRBV19 and J is TRBJ1-5, with D possibly TRBD1 on 5 matching bases. Trimming took off 0 bases at V and 7 bases at J, with 19 bases between the two ends. The CDR3 sequence is 17 residues long. Per the germline V gene, CDR1 is LNHDA and CDR2 is SQIVND (reference sequence). The CDR3 coding sequence is TGTGCCAGTAGTATAGAACGACCGGACATTTCCAAACAGCCCCAGCATTTT. It yields the protein CASSIERPDISKQPQHF.

This chain links TRBV10-1 with TRBJ2-3, with D maybe TRBD2 (5 bases). Looked up from germline, CDR1 is WNHNN and CDR2 is SYGVQD (reference sequence). The CDR3 loop spans 15 amino acids. V lost 5 bases to trimming and J lost 0 bases, with 12 bases between them. For the CDR3, the DNA is TGCGCCAGCAGTCGCGGGCAGACTAGCACAGATACGCAGTATTTT. Residues: CASSRGQTSTDTQYF.

The CDR3 DNA reads TGTGCCAGCAGTTACTCAGGGATAACCGGGGAGCTGTTTTTT. Translating gives CASSYSGITGELFF. This chain uses TRBV6-6 with TRBJ2-2, with D hard to call. This CDR3 is built from 14 residues. Germline V gives CDR1 MNHNY, CDR2 SVGAGI (reference sequence). The germline V and J ends were trimmed by 0 bases and 5 bases, with 7 bases remaining between them.

This clonotype has a handful of counts. J is TRBJ2-3 and V is TRBV7-6; D gene uncertain. The CDR3 consists of 12 residues. Trimming removed 5 bases at V and 5 bases at J, with 8 bases between. Germline V lookup: CDR1 SGHVS, CDR2 FNYEAQ. CDR3 DNA: TGTGCCAGCAGCAGATACCAAGATACGCAGTATTTT. Amino acid sequence: CASSRYQDTQYF.

In its sample, this clonotype is medium-sized. V gene TRBV6-1 combines with J gene TRBJ2-7; TRBD2 aligns across 14 bases. CDR1 MNHNS and CDR2 SASEGT come from the germline V gene. This CDR3 has 16 amino acids. With 6 bases clipped from V and 3 bases from J, the junction kept 7 bases outside the gene matches. As DNA, the CDR3 is TGTGCCAGCAGCCTAGGGACTAGCGGGAGAGTCTACGAGCAGTACTTC. This gives the protein CASSLGTSGRVYEQYF.

V gene TRBV7-9 combines with J gene TRBJ1-4, with TRBD1 identical over 9 bases. CDR3 size: 16 residues. Germline trimming cut 6 bases from V and 2 bases from J; bases unmatched to any gene: 7. CDR1 and CDR2 (germline): SEHNR, FQNEAQ (reference sequence). The CDR3, as DNA: TGTGCCAGCAGTCCAAACAGGGGGCGGACTAATGAAAAACTGTTTTTT. Amino acid sequence: CASSPNRGRTNEKLFF.